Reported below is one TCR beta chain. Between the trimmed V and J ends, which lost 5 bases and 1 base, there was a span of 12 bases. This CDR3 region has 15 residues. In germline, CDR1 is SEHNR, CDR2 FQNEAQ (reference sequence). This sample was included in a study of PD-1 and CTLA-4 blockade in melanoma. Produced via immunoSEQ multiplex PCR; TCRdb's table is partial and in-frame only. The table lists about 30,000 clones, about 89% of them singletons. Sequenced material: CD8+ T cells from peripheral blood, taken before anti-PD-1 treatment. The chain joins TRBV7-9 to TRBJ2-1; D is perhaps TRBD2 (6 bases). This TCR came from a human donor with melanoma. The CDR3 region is CASSLVAESYNEQFF. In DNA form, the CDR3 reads TGTGCCAGCAGCCTAGTAGCGGAGTCCTACAATGAGCAGTTCTTC.